The text below deals with one TCR beta chain. Its antigen is undetermined. After removal of 6 bases from V and 1 base from J, the junction contained 4 bases not matched to a gene. CDR1 is LNHDA and CDR2 is SQIVND in the germline V gene (reference sequence). This CDR3 region has 14 residues. TCRdb processed the PCR reads anew with MiXCR; each CDR3 protein has one entry. The table shows more than 12,000 distinct CDR3 sequences, with 69% occurring only once. The data are from a study of vaccination and CD4 T cells after COVID-19. Study details: The convalescents, six males and four females, included two who were Hispanic.

Overall study findings and caveats: Rising from 21 to 38, the median of SARS-CoV-2-reactive clonotypes did not change significantly.

There were positive PCR dates ranging from March to December 2020, all predating US Alpha, Beta and Delta variants. Sample: CD4+ T cells from blood, taken after SARS-CoV-2 vaccination. The source of this sequence is a human donor who had recovered from COVID-19. The rearrangement links TRBV19 to TRBJ2-7; 9 bases are shared with TRBD2. The CDR3: CASRSSGGSYEQYF. In DNA, the CDR3 is TGTGCCAGTAGGAGTAGCGGGGGATCCTACGAGCAGTACTTC. Filled out from reference TRBV19 and TRBJ2-7, the complete variable domain reads DGGITQSPKYLFRKEGQNVTLSCEQNLNHDAMYWYRQDPGQGLRLIYYSQIVNDFQKGDIAEGYSVSREKKESFPLTVTSAQKNPTAFYLCASRSSGGSYEQYFGPGTRLTVT.